The 18 T cell receptor beta chains in this list originate from one sample, sequenced in a study of blood T cell repertoires in COVID-19. Data came from immunoSEQ multiplex PCR; TCRdb stores just in-frame clones and leaves some out. The sample consists of about 90,000 clones, approximately 80% of them appearing once. The sequenced sample was peripheral blood. These receptors originate from a woman aged 80 or over with active or convalescent COVID-19.

The J gene is TRBJ1-1, the V gene TRBV6-4; D is unclear. Germline CDR1 is MRHNA and CDR2 is SNTAGT. V lost 3 bases, J lost 0 bases, and 5 bases lay in between. CDR3 length equals 13 residues. The DNA for the CDR3 is TGTGCCAGCAGTGAAGAGATGAACACTGAAGCTTTCTTT. It translates to CASSEEMNTEAFF.

The chain recombines TRBV3-1 (or the pseudogene TRBV3-2) with TRBJ2-1; 8 bases match TRBD2. The germline gives CDR1 LGHDT, CDR2 YNNKEL (reference sequence). The CDR3 length is 16 residues. With 1 base clipped from V and 4 bases from J, the junction kept 6 bases outside the gene matches. CDR3: CASSQVKGLVYNEQFF. In nucleotides, the CDR3 is TGTGCCAGCAGCCAAGTAAAGGGACTAGTTTACAATGAGCAGTTCTTC.

This chain uses TRBV4-3 with TRBJ2-3; the D gene is possibly TRBD2 (5 bases). The germline CDR1 and CDR2 sequences are LGHNA and YSLEER. This CDR3 has 15 residues. Trimming removed 4 bases from V and 4 bases from J, with 15 bases in between. As DNA, the CDR3 is TGCGCCAGCAGCCTCCAAACCGAGGAGGCAGATACGCAGTATTTT. The encoded protein is CASSLQTEEADTQYF.

The chain links TRBV5-1 to TRBJ2-5; tentative D call: TRBD1 (5 bases). The tail of the sequence fits TRBJ2-7 better, so the J call may be wrong. The CDR3 runs to 13 residues. Germline V gene lookup returns CDR1 SGHRS and CDR2 YFSETQ. The CDR3 nucleotides read TGCGCCAGCAGCTTGGATGCAGGGCTCGAGCAGTACTTC. This translates into CASSLDAGLEQYF.

Here the CDR3 reads CASSRTASSYGYTF. The CDR3 bases are TGTGCCAGTAGTAGGACAGCCAGCTCCTATGGCTACACCTTC. The chain couples TRBV19 to TRBJ1-2; TRBD1 might be the D (6 bases). Trimming shortened V by 4 bases and J by 4 bases, and 13 bases separated the two germline ends. CDR1 and CDR2 (germline): LNHDA, SQIVND (reference sequence). The CDR3 runs 14 residues.

V usage is TRBV7-2 and J usage is TRBJ2-3, with TRBD2 matching 11 bases. This CDR3 has 17 amino acids. The germline V gene has CDR1 SGHTA and CDR2 FQGNSA. With V trimmed by 3 bases and J by 0 bases, 5 bases remained unmatched. The CDR3, as DNA: TGTGCCAGCAGCTTGGTAGCGGGGGGGCTTAGCACAGATACGCAGTATTTT. Residues: CASSLVAGGLSTDTQYF.

This clone came up a few times. CDR3 region: CASSPRQSGANVLTF. The CDR3 nucleotides read TGTGCCAGTAGTCCCCGACAGTCTGGGGCCAACGTCCTGACTTTC. The chain links TRBV19 to TRBJ2-6; a possible D gene is TRBD1 (5 bases). Trimming took off 5 bases at V and 1 base at J, with 9 bases between the two ends. Germline values: CDR1 LNHDA, CDR2 SQIVND (reference sequence). CDR3 size: 15 residues.

The chain is built from TRBV19 and TRBJ2-1, with D possibly TRBD2 on 5 matching bases. The germline V gene has CDR1 LNHDA and CDR2 SQIVND (reference sequence). V was shortened by 2 bases and J by 3 bases, with 11 bases between the two germline ends. The CDR3 has 15 amino acids. The CDR3 DNA reads as TGTGCCAGTAGTATAAGGTCTAGCAGCTACAATGAGCAGTTCTTC. This encodes CASSIRSSSYNEQFF.

The chain combines TRBV5-6 with TRBJ1-4; possible D gene TRBD1, 5 bases. The CDR3 consists of 15 residues. CDR1 and CDR2 (germline): SGHDT, YYEEEE. Between the trimmed V and J ends, which lost 3 bases and 7 bases, there was a span of 16 bases. This CDR3 is CASSSTGPMGEKLFF. The CDR3 bases are TGTGCCAGCAGCTCAACAGGTCCAATGGGTGAAAAACTGTTTTTT. Full variable domain (remainder filled in from reference TRBV5-6 and TRBJ1-4): DAGVTQSPTHLIKTRGQQVTLRCSPKSGHDTVSWYQQALGQGPQFIFQYYEEEERQRGNFPDRFSGHQFPNYSSELNVNALLLGDSALYLCASSSTGPMGEKLFFGSGTQLSVL.

The chain recombines TRBV5-8 with TRBJ1-1; tentatively, D is TRBD1 (5 bases). The germline V gene encodes CDR1 SGHTS and CDR2 YDEGEE. Trimming pared 1 base from V and 3 bases from J, leaving 10 bases between. The CDR3 has 14 residues. The CDR3 sequence is CASSLFVGDTEAFF. CDR3 coding DNA: TGTGCCAGCAGCTTGTTTGTAGGGGACACTGAAGCTTTCTTT. The full variable domain, its missing parts supplied by reference TRBV5-8 and TRBJ1-1, is EAGVTQSPTHLIKTRGQQATLRCSPISGHTSVYWYQQALGLGLQFLLWYDEGEERNRGNFPPRFSGRQFPNYSSELNVNALELEDSALYLCASSLFVGDTEAFFGQGTRLTVV.

The CDR3 bases are TGTGCCAGCAGTTCAGGACAGATCTATGGCTACACCTTC. Protein product: CASSSGQIYGYTF. The chain joins TRBV5-4 to TRBJ1-2, with TRBD1 as a possible D gene (6 bases). V gave up 5 bases and J gave up 4 bases, with 12 bases separating them. Germline V gene lookup returns CDR1 SGHNT and CDR2 YYREEE (reference sequence). This CDR3 contains 13 residues.

The J gene is TRBJ1-4, the V gene TRBV18, with D perhaps TRBD1 (6 bases). This CDR3 has 12 residues. Trimming left V 2 bases short and J 12 bases short, with 10 bases between. Germline V CDR1 and CDR2: KGHSH, LQKENI. The CDR3 DNA reads as TGTGCCAGCTCACCAGGGGGCACTGAACTGTTTTTT. Protein product: CASSPGGTELFF.

V and J are TRBV6-1 and TRBJ2-5; weak D call: TRBD1 (6 bases). CDR3 length: 15 residues. V was shortened by 0 bases and J by 4 bases, with 12 bases between the two germline ends. Germline V gene data show CDR1 as MNHNS and CDR2 as SASEGT. Written as DNA, the CDR3 is TGTGCCAGCAGTGAAGCCTCAGGGGTCGGAGAGACCCAGTACTTC. Encoded protein: CASSEASGVGETQYF.

This clone was picked up a small number of times. V gene TRBV28 combines with J gene TRBJ1-5; TRBD1 matches 7 bases. V gave up 3 bases and J gave up 1 base; unmatched junction bases: 9. Germline V gene sequence: CDR1 MDHEN, CDR2 SYDVKM. This CDR3 has 17 residues. CDR3 loop: CASSLEGGWMSNQPQHF. CDR3 DNA sequence: TGTGCCAGCAGTTTGGAAGGGGGCTGGATGAGCAATCAGCCCCAGCATTTT.

The sample holds a few counts of this clone. This chain links TRBV27 with TRBJ1-6, with 7 bases that match TRBD1. The ends lost 8 bases at V and 9 bases at J; junction bases unmatched: 16. The CDR3 length is 16 residues. Germline values: CDR1 MNHEY, CDR2 SMNVEV (reference sequence). For the CDR3, the DNA is TGTGCCAGCGGACCCCATAGGGGGACAGCGATTTCACCCCTCCACTTT. Protein sequence: CASGPHRGTAISPLHF.

This clone was seen just once. The rearrangement uses TRBV5-6 and TRBJ2-7, with 8 bases fitting TRBD1. The V gene's germline CDR1 is SGHDT and CDR2 YYEEEE. Trimming at V came to 0 bases and at J to 6 bases, leaving 11 bases not matched to a gene. This CDR3 has 16 residues. CDR3 in DNA: TGTGCCAGCAGCTTGGCCCTGGGGACAGGTCAGCGCGAGCAGTACTTC. It codes for CASSLALGTGQREQYF. The whole variable domain, filled in from reference TRBV5-6 and TRBJ2-7, reads DAGVTQSPTHLIKTRGQQVTLRCSPKSGHDTVSWYQQALGQGPQFIFQYYEEEERQRGNFPDRFSGHQFPNYSSELNVNALLLGDSALYLCASSLALGTGQREQYFGPGTRLTVT.

CDR3 residues: CASSIVDRARGYTF. The CDR3 nucleotides are TGTGCCAGTAGTATAGTTGACAGGGCGCGGGGCTACACCTTC. V gene TRBV19 combines with J gene TRBJ1-2; 7 bases align to TRBD1. Germline V gene lookup returns CDR1 LNHDA and CDR2 SQIVND (reference sequence). Unmatched junction bases numbered 7, after V lost 1 base and J lost 8 bases. The length of the CDR3 is 14 residues.

CDR3 loop: CASRGLAGASNYGYTF. In DNA, the CDR3 is TGTGCCAGCAGAGGGCTAGCGGGCGCTTCTAACTATGGCTACACCTTC. The gene calls are TRBV7-2 and TRBJ1-2; D is unresolved. Trimming cost V 6 bases and J 0 bases, with 17 bases left between them. Germline CDR1 and CDR2: SGHTA and FQGNSA. The CDR3 totals 16 residues.